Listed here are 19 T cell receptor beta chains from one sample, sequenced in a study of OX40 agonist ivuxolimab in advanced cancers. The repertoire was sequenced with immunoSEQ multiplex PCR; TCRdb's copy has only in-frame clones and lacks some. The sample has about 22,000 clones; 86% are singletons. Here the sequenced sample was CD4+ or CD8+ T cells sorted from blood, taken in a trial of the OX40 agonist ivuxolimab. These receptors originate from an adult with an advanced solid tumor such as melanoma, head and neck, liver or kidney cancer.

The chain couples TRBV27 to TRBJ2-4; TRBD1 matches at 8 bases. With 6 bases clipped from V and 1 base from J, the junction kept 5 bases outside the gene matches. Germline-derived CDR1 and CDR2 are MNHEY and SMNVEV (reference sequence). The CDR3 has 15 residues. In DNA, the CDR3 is TGTGCCAGCAGGCAGGGGGCGAGGGCCAAAAACATTCAGTACTTC. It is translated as CASRQGARAKNIQYF.

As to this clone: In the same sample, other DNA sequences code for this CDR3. CDR3 amino acids: CAIGTGDSNQPQHF. The CDR3 DNA reads as TGTGCCATCGGCACCGGAGATAGCAATCAGCCCCAGCATTTT. This chain uses TRBV6-1 with TRBJ1-5, with unresolved D. V was shortened by 10 bases and J by 0 bases, with 13 bases between the two germline ends. This CDR3 has 14 amino acids. Per germline, CDR1 MNHNS and CDR2 SASEGT.

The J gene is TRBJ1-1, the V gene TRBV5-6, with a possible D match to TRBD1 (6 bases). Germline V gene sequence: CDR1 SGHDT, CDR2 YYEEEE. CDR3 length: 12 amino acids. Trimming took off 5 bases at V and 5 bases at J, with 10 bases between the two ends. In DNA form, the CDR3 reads TGTGCCAGCAGTCCCAGGGGAACTGAAGCTTTCTTT. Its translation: CASSPRGTEAFF.

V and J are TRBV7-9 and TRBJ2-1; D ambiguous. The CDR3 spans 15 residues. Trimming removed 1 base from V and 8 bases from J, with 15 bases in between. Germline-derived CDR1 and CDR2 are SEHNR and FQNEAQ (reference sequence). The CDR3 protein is CASSLGLGMYYEQFF. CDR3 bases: TGTGCCAGCAGCTTAGGGTTAGGTATGTACTATGAGCAGTTCTTC.

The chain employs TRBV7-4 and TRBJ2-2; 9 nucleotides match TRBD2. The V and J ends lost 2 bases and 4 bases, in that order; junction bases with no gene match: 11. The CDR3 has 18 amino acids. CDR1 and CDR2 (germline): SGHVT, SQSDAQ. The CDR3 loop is CASSLNLSGRSLTGELFF. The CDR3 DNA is TGTGCCAGCAGCTTAAACCTCAGCGGGAGGTCCCTCACCGGGGAGCTGTTTTTT.

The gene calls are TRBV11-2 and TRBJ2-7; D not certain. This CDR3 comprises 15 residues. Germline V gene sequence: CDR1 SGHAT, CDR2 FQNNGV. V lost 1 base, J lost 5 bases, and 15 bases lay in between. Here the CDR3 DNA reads TGTGCCAGCAGCTTAGCTTACGGAACTTTCGACGAGCAGTACTTC. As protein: CASSLAYGTFDEQYF.

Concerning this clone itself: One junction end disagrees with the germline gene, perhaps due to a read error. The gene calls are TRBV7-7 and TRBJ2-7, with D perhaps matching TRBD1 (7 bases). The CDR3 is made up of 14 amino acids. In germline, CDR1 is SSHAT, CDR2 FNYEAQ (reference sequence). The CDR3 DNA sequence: TGTGCTAGCAGCTTAGGTCAGGGGGGTTACGAGCAGTACTTC. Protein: CASSLGQGGYEQYF.

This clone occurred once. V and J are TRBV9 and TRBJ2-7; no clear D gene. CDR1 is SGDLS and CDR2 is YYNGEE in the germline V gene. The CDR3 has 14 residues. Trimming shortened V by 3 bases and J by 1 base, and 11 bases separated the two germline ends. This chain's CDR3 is CASSALERSYEQYF. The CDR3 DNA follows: TGTGCCAGCAGCGCCCTCGAGAGGTCCTACGAGCAGTACTTC.

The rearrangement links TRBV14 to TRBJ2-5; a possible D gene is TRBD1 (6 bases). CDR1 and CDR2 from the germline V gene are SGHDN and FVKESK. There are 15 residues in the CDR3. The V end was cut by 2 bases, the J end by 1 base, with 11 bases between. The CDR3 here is CASSQTGTPQETQYF. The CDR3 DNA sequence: TGTGCCAGCAGCCAAACCGGGACACCCCAAGAGACCCAGTACTTC.

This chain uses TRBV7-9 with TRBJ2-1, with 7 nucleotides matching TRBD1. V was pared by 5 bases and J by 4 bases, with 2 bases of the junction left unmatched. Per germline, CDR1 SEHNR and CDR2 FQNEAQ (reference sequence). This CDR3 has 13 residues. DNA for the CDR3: TGTGCCAGCAGCGGGACAGTTTACAATGAGCAGTTCTTC. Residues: CASSGTVYNEQFF.

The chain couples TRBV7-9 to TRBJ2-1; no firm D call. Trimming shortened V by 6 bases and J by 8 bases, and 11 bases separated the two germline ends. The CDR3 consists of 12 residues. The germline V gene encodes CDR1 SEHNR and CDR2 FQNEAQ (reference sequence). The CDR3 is CASRPTWDEQFF. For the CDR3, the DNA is TGTGCCAGCAGGCCTACTTGGGATGAGCAGTTCTTC.

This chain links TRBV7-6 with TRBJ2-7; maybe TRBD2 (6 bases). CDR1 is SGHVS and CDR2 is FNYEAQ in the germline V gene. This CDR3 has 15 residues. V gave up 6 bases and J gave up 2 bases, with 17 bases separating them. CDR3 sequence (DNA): TGTGCCAGCAGTTTCATCTCGGGACTGACCTACGAGCAGTACTTC. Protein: CASSFISGLTYEQYF.

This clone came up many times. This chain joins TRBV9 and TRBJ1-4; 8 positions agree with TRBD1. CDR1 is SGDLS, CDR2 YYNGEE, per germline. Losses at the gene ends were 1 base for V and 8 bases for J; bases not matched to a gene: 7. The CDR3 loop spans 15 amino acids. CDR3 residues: CASSVYGQGYEKLFF. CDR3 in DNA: TGTGCCAGCAGCGTATATGGACAGGGTTACGAAAAACTGTTTTTT.

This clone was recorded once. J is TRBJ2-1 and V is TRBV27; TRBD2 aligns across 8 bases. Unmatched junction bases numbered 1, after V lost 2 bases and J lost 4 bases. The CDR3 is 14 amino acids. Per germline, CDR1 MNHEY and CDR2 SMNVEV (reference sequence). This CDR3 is CASSLAGGYNEQFF. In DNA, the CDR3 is TGTGCCAGCAGTTTAGCGGGAGGTTACAATGAGCAGTTCTTC.

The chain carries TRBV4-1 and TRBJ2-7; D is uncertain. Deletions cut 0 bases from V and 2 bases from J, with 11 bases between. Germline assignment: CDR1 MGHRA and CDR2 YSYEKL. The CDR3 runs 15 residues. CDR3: CASSQDGAVPYEQYF. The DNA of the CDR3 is TGCGCCAGCAGCCAAGATGGAGCCGTTCCCTACGAGCAGTACTTC.

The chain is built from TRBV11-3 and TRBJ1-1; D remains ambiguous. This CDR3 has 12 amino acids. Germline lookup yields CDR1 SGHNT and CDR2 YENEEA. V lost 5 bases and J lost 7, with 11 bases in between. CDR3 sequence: CASSPPDGEAFF. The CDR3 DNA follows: TGTGCCAGCAGCCCCCCGGACGGTGAAGCTTTCTTT.

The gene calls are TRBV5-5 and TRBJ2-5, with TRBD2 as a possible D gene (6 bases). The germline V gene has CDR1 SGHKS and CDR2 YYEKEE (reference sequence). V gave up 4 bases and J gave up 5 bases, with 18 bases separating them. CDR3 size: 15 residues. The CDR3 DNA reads TGTGCCAGCAGCCACCTAGCGCGTGGGGGGGAGACCCAGTACTTC. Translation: CASSHLARGGETQYF.

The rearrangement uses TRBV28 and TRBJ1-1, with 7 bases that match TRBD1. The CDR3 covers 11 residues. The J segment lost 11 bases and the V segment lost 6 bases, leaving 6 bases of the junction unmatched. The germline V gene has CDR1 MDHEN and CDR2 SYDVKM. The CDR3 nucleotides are TGTGCCAGCAGCCCCAGGGGGAGGGCTTTCTTT. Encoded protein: CASSPRGRAFF.

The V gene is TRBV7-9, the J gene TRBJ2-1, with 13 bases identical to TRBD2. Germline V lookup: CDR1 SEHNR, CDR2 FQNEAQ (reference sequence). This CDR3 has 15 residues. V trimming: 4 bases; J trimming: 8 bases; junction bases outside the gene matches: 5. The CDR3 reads CASSWTSGSSDEQFF. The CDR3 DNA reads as TGTGCCAGCAGCTGGACTAGCGGGAGTTCGGATGAGCAGTTCTTC.